This T cell receptor (beta chain) stems from a study of blood T cell repertoires in COVID-19. Overall study context: PBMCs, B-cell-depleted T cells, or T cells provided the cDNA or gDNA that made up the material.

Losses at the gene ends were 1 base for V and 0 bases for J; bases not matched to a gene: 2. The CDR3 is made up of 15 amino acids. Germline values: CDR1 LGHNA, CDR2 YSLEER. Here immunoSEQ multiplex PCR was the method, and the copy in TCRdb shows in-frame clones only, minus some. The sample shows 200,000 to 300,000 clones, around 84% of them seen only once. Sample: peripheral blood. The chain is built from TRBV4-3 and TRBJ2-7, with 8 bases fitting TRBD1. This receptor was obtained from a man aged 40-49 years who had recovered from COVID-19. CDR3 bases: TGCGCCAGCAGCCAAGGACAGGGGCACTCCTACGAGCAGTACTTC. As protein: CASSQGQGHSYEQYF.